This T cell receptor beta chain was obtained from a study of cytomegalovirus exposure and HLA in healthy donors. Study context: A previous analysis identified fewer than 130 million unique TCR beta sequences derived from around 200 million T cells.

13 Jbeta primers and 60 Vbeta primers were used for the PCR. Only in-frame clones appear in the TCRdb table, and some are missing; sequencing was by immunoSEQ multiplex PCR. Of 100,000 to 150,000 clones listed, roughly 78% are singletons. Germline-derived CDR1 and CDR2 are SGHRS and YFSETQ. The CDR3 loop spans 15 amino acids. V trimming: 8 bases; J trimming: 7 bases; junction bases outside the gene matches: 13. A note on this clone: Its antigen is unknown.

Study-level points and caveats: Earlier analysis found most TCR beta V segments productive about 87% or about 30% of the time.

Although they were nominally healthy when sampled, donors likely had unrecorded immune exposures. The V call is TRBV5-1, the J call TRBJ2-7; TRBD1 aligns across 12 bases. Material: PBMCs. The sequence derives from a young man in good health and CMV-seronegative. The CDR3 DNA reads TGCGCCAGTTGCCTGCTGGGACAGGGGGCTGAGGAGCAGTACTTC. Its translation is CASCLLGQGAEEQYF.